A selection of T cell receptor beta chains follows, all from one sample in a study of blood T cell repertoires in COVID-19. Clones were sequenced by immunoSEQ multiplex PCR, and TCRdb holds only the in-frame ones, with some missing. The sample includes under 200,000 clones, around 84% of them seen just once. The sample was peripheral blood. The receptors here all came from a woman at least 80 years old with acute or convalescent COVID-19. The CDR3 runs from the conserved cysteine through the conserved F or W. Fields, in order: V gene, J gene, clone size, D gene, CDR3 DNA, CDR3 protein. A D gene is named only where the DNA matches it firmly. Size is stated for part of the rows, as once, few or many counts, or as a class when the clone is expanded.

V gene: TRBV7-2
J gene: TRBJ2-3
clone size: -
D gene: TRBD2
CDR3 DNA: TGTGCCAGCAGTCCACCGGGACTAGCGGGAGGCACAGATACGCAGTATTTT
CDR3 protein: CASSPPGLAGGTDTQYF

V gene: TRBV6-6
J gene: TRBJ2-7
clone size: -
D gene: TRBD2
CDR3 DNA: TGTGCCAGCAGTTACGTCAGCTCGGGAGGGGCGTTCAAGCAGTACTTC
CDR3 protein: CASSYVSSGGAFKQYF

V gene: TRBV15
J gene: TRBJ1-5
clone size: few
D gene: TRBD1
CDR3 DNA: TGTGCCACCAGCAGAGGGCAGGGTCAGGGGGGACCGGGGCCCCAGCATTTT
CDR3 protein: CATSRGQGQGGPGPQHF

V gene: TRBV11-2
J gene: TRBJ2-3
clone size: -
D gene: TRBD1
CDR3 DNA: TGTGCCAGCAGCTTAATGGGACAGCGCACAGATACGCAGTATTTT
CDR3 protein: CASSLMGQRTDTQYF

V gene: TRBV19
J gene: TRBJ1-5
clone size: -
D gene: -
CDR3 DNA: TGTGCCAGTACCCCCTTCACCGGGACAAGCAGCAATCAGCCCCAGCATTTT
CDR3 protein: CASTPFTGTSSNQPQHF

V gene: TRBV9
J gene: TRBJ1-4
clone size: -
D gene: -
CDR3 DNA: TGTGCCAGCAGCGTCCAATCAGGGAATGAAAAACTGTTTTTT
CDR3 protein: CASSVQSGNEKLFF

V gene: TRBV6-6
J gene: TRBJ2-7
clone size: few
D gene: -
CDR3 DNA: TGTGCCAGCAGTCAGGGTAGCGGAGGCTACGAGCAGTACTTC
CDR3 protein: CASSQGSGGYEQYF

V gene: TRBV18
J gene: TRBJ1-4
clone size: -
D gene: TRBD1
CDR3 DNA: TGTGCCAGCCTACCGCAGGGGGGACTCGGGTCAACTAATGAAAAACTGTTTTTT
CDR3 protein: CASLPQGGLGSTNEKLFF

V gene: TRBV15
J gene: TRBJ1-6
clone size: -
D gene: TRBD1
CDR3 DNA: TGTGCCACCAGCAGGTGGGACAGGGACAATTCACCCCTCCACTTT
CDR3 protein: CATSRWDRDNSPLHF

V gene: TRBV29-1
J gene: TRBJ2-3
clone size: -
D gene: -
CDR3 DNA: TGCAGCTCTGGCCAAGCGGCAGATACGCAGTATTTT
CDR3 protein: CSSGQAADTQYF

V gene: TRBV3-1/TRBV3-2
J gene: TRBJ1-3
clone size: -
D gene: -
CDR3 DNA: TGTGCCAGCAGCAGGGGGTCGTACTCTGGAAACACCATATATTTT
CDR3 protein: CASSRGSYSGNTIYF

V gene: TRBV4-3
J gene: TRBJ1-3
clone size: -
D gene: -
CDR3 DNA: TGCGCCAGCAGCCAAGATCTTACGGTTTTCCCCGGAAACACCATATATTTT
CDR3 protein: CASSQDLTVFPGNTIYF

V gene: TRBV11-2
J gene: TRBJ2-5
clone size: few
D gene: -
CDR3 DNA: TGTGCCAGCAGCCTCGGGTACAGGGTGGAGACCCAGTACTTC
CDR3 protein: CASSLGYRVETQYF

V gene: TRBV6-6
J gene: TRBJ1-1
clone size: -
D gene: -
CDR3 DNA: TGTGCCAGCAGCCCGCGGGGGCGGAATGAAGCTTTCTTT
CDR3 protein: CASSPRGRNEAFF

V gene: TRBV5-1
J gene: TRBJ1-3
clone size: -
D gene: -
CDR3 DNA: TGCGCCAGCAGCCTCGGGATCTCTGGAAACACCATATATTTT
CDR3 protein: CASSLGISGNTIYF

V gene: TRBV5-1
J gene: TRBJ2-2
clone size: -
D gene: -
CDR3 DNA: TGCGCCAGCACGGCGGACTCACCCACCGGGGAGCTGTTTTTT
CDR3 protein: CASTADSPTGELFF

V gene: TRBV21-1
J gene: TRBJ1-2
clone size: once
D gene: -
CDR3 DNA: TGTGCCAAGCAAAGAGGGAGGGTGGACAGGGAGTACACCTTC
CDR3 protein: CAKQRGRVDREYTF

V gene: TRBV29-1
J gene: TRBJ2-7
clone size: -
D gene: TRBD1
CDR3 DNA: TGCAGCGCTCGGACAGGGGGAGGCGAGCAGTACTTC
CDR3 protein: CSARTGGGEQYF

V gene: TRBV5-6
J gene: TRBJ1-5
clone size: -
D gene: -
CDR3 DNA: TGTGCCAGCAGCTTAATCGGGGAGGGTCAGCCCCAGCATTTT
CDR3 protein: CASSLIGEGQPQHF

V gene: TRBV6-1
J gene: TRBJ1-5
clone size: -
D gene: -
CDR3 DNA: TGTGCCAGCAGTGAAGTCCGACTAGACACCAATCAGCCCCAGCATTTT
CDR3 protein: CASSEVRLDTNQPQHF

V gene: TRBV19
J gene: TRBJ1-1
clone size: few
D gene: TRBD1
CDR3 DNA: TGTGCCAGTAGTATCCTCGGACAGGGGAAGACCACTGAAGCTTTCTTT
CDR3 protein: CASSILGQGKTTEAFF

V gene: TRBV5-1
J gene: TRBJ2-1
clone size: -
D gene: -
CDR3 DNA: TGCGCCAGCAGTTGGGACACCTTAGGGCAGTTCTTC
CDR3 protein: CASSWDTLGQFF

V gene: TRBV7-2
J gene: TRBJ2-5
clone size: -
D gene: -
CDR3 DNA: TGTGCCAGCAGCCACGGACATGTCCCAACCCAGTACTTC
CDR3 protein: CASSHGHVPTQYF

V gene: TRBV5-1
J gene: TRBJ2-5
clone size: -
D gene: -
CDR3 DNA: TGCGCCAGCAGCTTGTGGCAGCGGAAGAAACAAGAGACCCAGTACTTC
CDR3 protein: CASSLWQRKKQETQYF

V gene: TRBV7-2
J gene: TRBJ2-2
clone size: -
D gene: TRBD1
CDR3 DNA: TGTGCCGTCCGGACAGGGGGCTTCACCGGGGAGCTGTTTTTT
CDR3 protein: CAVRTGGFTGELFF

V gene: TRBV4-3
J gene: TRBJ2-3
clone size: -
D gene: TRBD2
CDR3 DNA: TGCGCCAGCAGCCAAATCAGCGGGAGTTCAGATACGCAGTATTTT
CDR3 protein: CASSQISGSSDTQYF

V gene: TRBV5-4
J gene: TRBJ2-5
clone size: -
D gene: -
CDR3 DNA: TGTGCCAGCCTCGGGGAACAAGAGACCCAGTACTTC
CDR3 protein: CASLGEQETQYF

V gene: TRBV28
J gene: TRBJ2-3
clone size: -
D gene: -
CDR3 DNA: TGTGCCAGCAGTGCCGCGAGTTTCGGAGGACCGACTAGCACAGATACGCAGTATTTT
CDR3 protein: CASSAASFGGPTSTDTQYF

V gene: TRBV7-9
J gene: TRBJ1-1
clone size: -
D gene: -
CDR3 DNA: TGTGCCAGCAGCTTATACGAGGGGGACCTTGAAGCTTTCTTT
CDR3 protein: CASSLYEGDLEAFF